The 9 T cell receptor beta chains below all came from one sample that was sequenced in a study of CD8 T cells in Susac syndrome. RNA amounts of roughly 0.45 to 1 ug underwent reverse transcription with random hexamers. TCRdb used MiXCR to reprocess the immunoSEQ multiplex PCR reads, holding one entry per CDR3 protein. The sample has 140,000 or so distinct CDR3 sequences, roughly 96% seen once; the top ten hold approximately 0.11%. Material: CD4+ T cells from PBMCs. All receptors derive from a human donor with multiple sclerosis.

The chain employs TRBV24-1 and TRBJ2-7; D gene ambiguous. The CDR3 contains 12 residues. Trimming shortened V by 5 bases and J by 6 bases, and 10 bases separated the two germline ends. Germline V CDR1 and CDR2: KGHDR, SFDVKD. CDR3: CATSGDRGEQYF. CDR3 DNA: TGTGCCACCAGTGGAGACCGCGGCGAGCAGTACTTC.

V gene TRBV9 combines with J gene TRBJ1-1, with TRBD1 matching over 7 bases. This CDR3 comprises 16 residues. With 0 bases clipped from V and 0 bases from J, the junction kept 5 bases outside the gene matches. CDR1 SGDLS and CDR2 YYNGEE come from the germline V gene. The CDR3 sequence is CASSVGGGLMNTEAFF. CDR3 sequence (DNA): TGTGCCAGCAGCGTAGGAGGGGGCTTAATGAACACTGAAGCTTTCTTT.

This chain uses TRBV20-1 with TRBJ1-1, with 7 bases fitting TRBD1. V was clipped by 8 bases and J by 0 bases; unmatched bases: 9. The CDR3 covers 14 residues. Per germline, CDR1 DFQATT and CDR2 SNEGSKA (reference sequence). The CDR3 nucleotides read TGCAGTTCAACGACAGGGAGTATGAACACTGAAGCTTTCTTT. It is translated as CSSTTGSMNTEAFF.

This chain joins TRBV2 and TRBJ2-7, with 8 bases that match TRBD1. Germline V CDR1 and CDR2: SNHLY, FYNNEI. The J segment lost 2 bases and the V segment lost 7 bases, leaving 4 bases of the junction unmatched. This CDR3 is built from 13 residues. CDR3 sequence reads: CASKDRVTYEQYF. In DNA, the CDR3 is TGTGCCAGCAAGGACAGGGTCACCTACGAGCAGTACTTC.

The chain combines TRBV20-1 with TRBJ2-7; a weak D match, TRBD2 (5 bases). The germline CDR1 and CDR2 sequences are DFQATT and SNEGSKA (reference sequence). The V gene lost 6 bases and the J gene lost 6 bases, with 18 bases spanning the gap. The CDR3 has 13 residues. CDR3 protein: CSASYTQRSEQYF. The CDR3 DNA follows: TGCAGTGCCAGTTATACCCAGCGGTCCGAGCAGTACTTC.

The rearrangement links TRBV4-3 to TRBJ2-1; 8 bases align to TRBD1. The CDR3 length is 17 residues. CDR1 is LGHNA and CDR2 is YSLEER in the germline V gene. J gave up 7 bases and V 2 bases, and 13 bases lay outside the gene matches. Here the CDR3 DNA reads TGCGCCAGCAGCCAACGGCCCCAGGGGGCGCTGGCGAATGAGCAGTTCTTC. It translates to CASSQRPQGALANEQFF.

The V gene is TRBV27, the J gene TRBJ1-5; D unresolved. V lost 3 bases and J 7 bases, leaving 13 bases between the germline ends. Germline values: CDR1 MNHEY, CDR2 SMNVEV (reference sequence). The CDR3 has 14 amino acids. CDR3 in DNA: TGTGCCAGCAGTTTCGAAGGGATCGGGCAGCCCCAGCATTTT. Its translation is CASSFEGIGQPQHF.

The CDR3 region has the DNA TGTGCCAGTAGTATTTCCGTCTATGGCTACACCTTC. This gives the protein CASSISVYGYTF. The chain recombines TRBV19 with TRBJ1-2; no reliable D call. The CDR3 covers 12 residues. Germline V gene data show CDR1 as LNHDA and CDR2 as SQIVND (reference sequence). With 3 bases removed from V and 4 bases from J, the gap between germline ends came to 6 bases.

The J gene is TRBJ1-5, the V gene TRBV20-1, with D hard to call. Germline CDR1 is DFQATT and CDR2 is SNEGSKA (reference sequence). The CDR3 covers 13 residues. V lost 4 bases to trimming and J lost 0 bases, with 7 bases between them. The CDR3: CSATQNSNQPQHF. CDR3 nucleotides: TGCAGTGCTACGCAGAATAGCAATCAGCCCCAGCATTTT.